Below are 17 T cell receptor beta chains sequenced from a single sample in a study of molecular identifiers for immune sequencing clone quantification. TCRdb called the PCR reads again in MiXCR, with one record for every CDR3 protein. The data show 400,000 to 600,000 distinct CDR3 sequences, around 23% seen once. Sequencing used naive CD8+ T cells from blood, with Jurkat cell RNA spiked in. Subset reported: FACS-sorted CD8+CD4-CCR7+CD45RA+ naive T cells. The source of these receptors is a human donor in good health. Some libraries in this study had Jurkat cell RNA spiked in.

This clonotype has only a few counts. The chain has TRBV13 and TRBJ2-7, with 8 positions matching TRBD1. The CDR3 spans 14 residues. The J segment lost 6 bases and the V segment lost 4 bases, leaving 8 bases of the junction unmatched. In germline, CDR1 is PRHDT, CDR2 FYEKMQ (reference sequence). For the CDR3, the DNA is TGTGCCAGCAGCTCCGCGACAGGGGTAAGCGAGCAGTACTTC. Translating it yields CASSSATGVSEQYF. Together with reference TRBV13 and TRBJ2-7, the CDR3 gives the full variable domain: AAGVIQSPRHLIKEKRETATLKCYPIPRHDTVYWYQQGPGQDPQFLISFYEKMQSDKGSIPDRFSAQQFSDYHSELNMSSLELGDSALYFCASSSATGVSEQYFGPGTRLTVT.

This clonotype was seen many times. The chain links TRBV20-1 to TRBJ2-7; 7 nucleotides agree with TRBD2. Germline values: CDR1 DFQATT, CDR2 SNEGSKA (reference sequence). V shed 1 base, J shed 0 bases, and the junction held 6 bases outside the gene matches. This CDR3 region has 15 residues. CDR3 DNA: TGCAGTGCTAGAGGCCTAGCGGCTCCCTCCTACGAGCAGTACTTC. Its protein product is CSARGLAAPSYEQYF.

This clonotype was detected only a few times. The rearrangement joins TRBV20-1 to TRBJ2-1; 8 bases match TRBD2. The CDR3 totals 15 residues. The V gene end was trimmed by 5 bases and the J gene end by 7 bases; junction bases not matched to a gene: 13. Germline lookup yields CDR1 DFQATT and CDR2 SNEGSKA (reference sequence). The CDR3 loop reads CSAPKAGDSGNEQFF. CDR3 sequence (DNA): TGCAGTGCTCCCAAAGCGGGAGATTCCGGGAATGAGCAGTTCTTC.

This clonotype was counted a few times. V is TRBV27 and J is TRBJ2-7; TRBD2 aligns across 9 bases. After removal of 7 bases from V and 2 bases from J, the junction contained 6 bases not matched to a gene. The germline CDR1 and CDR2 sequences are MNHEY and SMNVEV (reference sequence). The CDR3 covers 14 residues. The CDR3 loop is CASTASSGTYEQYF. The CDR3 region has the DNA TGTGCCAGCACCGCCTCTAGCGGGACCTACGAGCAGTACTTC.

This clonotype was seen only a few times. The rearrangement joins TRBV12-3 or TRBV12-4 to TRBJ1-2; TRBD1 might be the D (5 bases). V shed 6 bases and J shed 1 base, with 9 bases lying between them. The CDR3 is made up of 13 amino acids. CDR3 loop: CASRQDGNYGYTF. The CDR3 DNA reads TGTGCCAGCAGACAGGACGGTAACTATGGCTACACCTTC.

This clonotype was counted ten times or more. The chain joins TRBV5-1 to TRBJ1-1, with D uncertain. Trimming pared 3 bases from V and 10 bases from J, leaving 10 bases between. The CDR3 is made up of 11 amino acids. Germline-derived CDR1 and CDR2 are SGHRS and YFSETQ. Here the CDR3 reads CASSSPRGAFF. The DNA for the CDR3 is TGCGCCAGCAGCTCTCCTCGAGGAGCTTTCTTT.

This clonotype was observed a single time. CDR3 sequence (DNA): TGTGCCAGCAGCTTAAGGACAGGGGGAACTGAAGCTTTCTTT. Amino acids: CASSLRTGGTEAFF. This chain uses TRBV13 with TRBJ1-1; TRBD1 matches at 10 bases. The germline CDR1 and CDR2 sequences are PRHDT and FYEKMQ (reference sequence). The CDR3 is 14 residues long. Trimming took 2 bases from V and 5 from J; bases not matched to a gene: 2.

In its sample, this clonotype was seen many times. This chain uses TRBV4-1 with TRBJ2-2, with D possibly being TRBD2 (5 bases). V was cut by 3 bases and J by 4 bases, with 15 bases left in between. CDR3 length equals 16 residues. CDR1 is MGHRA, CDR2 YSYEKL, per germline. DNA of the CDR3: TGCGCCAGCAGCCACCAAGATAGAGGAGGCACCGGGGAGCTGTTTTTT. It yields the protein CASSHQDRGGTGELFF.

On this clonotype: A much larger clone lies a single base off, so this may be a read error. The J gene is TRBJ1-4, the V gene TRBV12-3 or TRBV12-4; no definite D call. The CDR3 runs 14 residues. The CDR3 loop is CASSFPGWDEELFF. The DNA of the CDR3 is TGTGCCAGCAGTTTTCCGGGGTGGGATGAAGAACTGTTTTTT.

Comments on this clonotype: This may be a read error: a much more frequent sequence differs by one nucleotide. The rearrangement uses TRBV29-1 and TRBJ2-7; D perhaps matches TRBD2 (6 bases). Trimming shortened V by 4 bases and J by 5 bases, and 15 bases separated the two germline ends. Germline-derived CDR1 and CDR2 are SQVTM and ANQGSEA. CDR3 size: 13 residues. The CDR3: CSVVLTGAHEQYF. The CDR3 DNA reads TGCAGCGTTGTATTGACGGGAGCCCACGAGCAGTACTTC.

This clonotype was observed a few times. This chain links TRBV5-6 with TRBJ1-1, with D possibly TRBD1 on 5 matching bases. V dropped 2 bases and J dropped 4 bases, with 18 bases sitting between them. This CDR3 has 16 amino acids. CDR1 is SGHDT, CDR2 YYEEEE, per germline. CDR3 residues: CASSFTVGTPGTEAFF. The CDR3 DNA reads TGTGCCAGCAGCTTCACAGTGGGGACCCCGGGCACTGAAGCTTTCTTT.

This clonotype was recorded at least ten times. The V gene is TRBV29-1, the J gene TRBJ1-3; D is undetermined. V lost 7 bases and J 2 bases, leaving 9 bases between the germline ends. Germline-derived CDR1 and CDR2 are SQVTM and ANQGSEA. The CDR3 sequence is 12 residues long. The CDR3 sequence: CSGEVTGNTIYF. The CDR3 DNA follows: TGCAGCGGAGAGGTAACTGGAAACACCATATATTTT.

The chain joins TRBV7-9 to TRBJ2-5; D is undetermined. The germline V gene encodes CDR1 SEHNR and CDR2 FQNEAQ (reference sequence). V was shortened by 0 bases and J by 6 bases, with 14 bases between the two germline ends. CDR3 length: 15 residues. In DNA, the CDR3 is TGTGCCAGCAGCTTAGCGGTGGGCCAGAGCAAGACCCAGTACTTC. This encodes CASSLAVGQSKTQYF.

The V and J genes are TRBV7-9 and TRBJ2-7; the match to TRBD1 covers 7 bases. The CDR3 runs 14 residues. Germline lookup yields CDR1 SEHNR and CDR2 FQNEAQ (reference sequence). The V gene end was trimmed by 4 bases and the J gene end by 3 bases; junction bases not matched to a gene: 6. This CDR3 is CASSSLDRSYEQYF. CDR3 nucleotides: TGTGCCAGCAGCTCTTTGGACAGGAGCTACGAGCAGTACTTC.

This clonotype occurred many times. The chain has TRBV20-1 and TRBJ2-7; TRBD1 agrees at 9 bases. Germline lookup yields CDR1 DFQATT and CDR2 SNEGSKA (reference sequence). The CDR3 consists of 15 residues. With 6 bases clipped from V and 0 bases from J, the junction kept 9 bases outside the gene matches. The chain's CDR3 is CSARDRETVSYEQYF. DNA for the CDR3: TGCAGTGCGAGGGACAGGGAAACGGTCTCCTACGAGCAGTACTTC.

This clonotype was seen repeatedly, ten times or more. V gene TRBV12-3 or TRBV12-4 combines with J gene TRBJ2-7; 7 bases match TRBD1. This CDR3 region has 13 residues. V lost 6 bases and J lost 8; bases outside the gene matches: 10. CDR3 protein: CASSPMSGGKQYF. In DNA form, the CDR3 reads TGTGCCAGCAGCCCAATGTCAGGGGGTAAGCAGTACTTC.

This chain uses TRBV11-2 with TRBJ2-3; no clear D gene. The V end lost 5 bases, the J end lost 5 bases, and 11 bases lay between the germline ends. The CDR3 length is 13 residues. Germline values: CDR1 SGHAT, CDR2 FQNNGV. The CDR3 nucleotides are TGTGCCAGCAGCACCAGACACTTAGATACGCAGTATTTT. Encoded protein: CASSTRHLDTQYF.